This T cell receptor (beta chain) originates from a study of CD8 T cells in ankylosing spondylitis. General study findings and limits: Reportedly, matched ankylosing spondylitis synovial fluid was significantly enriched for disease-linked clones. Earlier work had already found some motif variants in reactive arthritis synovial fluid and blood. Characteristic of ankylosing spondylitis blood, it appeared, was a TCR beta motif comprising roughly eight highly homologous variants. Disease-linked clones were CD8+ and relatively rare in peripheral blood.

This clonotype was observed a few times. Its antigen is currently unknown. Germline lookup yields CDR1 SQVTM and CDR2 ANQGSEA. With V trimmed by 5 bases and J by 0 bases, 8 bases remained unmatched. There are 16 residues in the CDR3. TCRdb analysed the 5' RACE reads with MiXCR anew, one entry per CDR3 protein. This table holds nearly 350,000 distinct CDR3 sequences, 14% to 15% found once. The chain recombines TRBV29-1 with TRBJ2-1; TRBD2 agrees at 9 bases. The source material was blood, either unsorted or a sorted T cell fraction (not recorded which). The clonotype originates from a male donor with ankylosing spondylitis or in good health (not recorded which). CDR3 DNA sequence: TGCAGCGTTTTACTAGCGGGCCCGAGCTCCTACAATGAGCAGTTCTTC. Protein product: CSVLLAGPSSYNEQFF.